This TCR beta chain is from a study of cytomegalovirus exposure and HLA in healthy donors. This CDR3 is 12 amino acids long. The V gene's germline CDR1 is SGHNT and CDR2 YYREEE (reference sequence). Trimming took off 4 bases at V and 3 bases at J, with 8 bases between the two ends. Regarding this clone: Its antigen is not identified.

General study findings and limits: Earlier findings revealed that most TCR beta V segments proved productive either about 90% or about 30% of the time. For most subjects, TCR beta sequences were reported to predict HLA-A and HLA-B alleles with accuracy.

PCR involved 60 Vbeta and 13 Jbeta primers. Per the authors' pipeline: A later analysis counted approximately 80 million unique TCR beta chains, around 10 million shared. The table came from immunoSEQ multiplex PCR; TCRdb's copy has only in-frame clones and leaves some out. V, J and clone size reflect that table, while D and trimming were determined from the DNA. The table lists roughly 180,000 clones, approximately 80% of them singletons. This clonotype originated in a woman in her 50s in good health and CMV-seropositive. The chain is built from TRBV5-4 and TRBJ2-7, with a weak D call TRBD2 (5 bases). The source material was PBMCs. CDR3 nucleotide sequence: TGTGCCAGCAGCCTCGGACTCTACGAGCAGTACTTC. This encodes CASSLGLYEQYF.